The T cell receptor beta chain under discussion was sequenced for a study of early T cells in non-severe SARS-CoV-2 infection. Whole-study findings and limits: Private and CD4 specificities were missed by VDJdb matching, skewed to anti-spike CD8.

In the library, individual cDNA molecules carried attached unique molecular identifiers. Each CDR3 protein gets one entry after TCRdb re-called the 5' RACE reads with MiXCR. The sample has approximately 48,000 distinct CDR3 sequences; 7.5% to 10% are singletons. This clonotype came up many times. No antigen is known for it. The CDR3 is 13 amino acids. V dropped 3 bases and J dropped 4 bases, with 10 bases sitting between them. Germline V CDR1 and CDR2: DFQATT, SNEGSKA (reference sequence). Sequencing was carried out using whole blood. The receptor was isolated from an adult who was a healthcare worker with PCR-confirmed SARS-CoV-2 infection or an uninfected control (not recorded which). The chain is built from TRBV20-1 and TRBJ1-5; D call uncertain. CDR3 in DNA: TGCAGTGCTAGTCTTGGCCTTAATCAGCCCCAGCATTTT. Encoded protein: CSASLGLNQPQHF.